These 17 T cell receptor beta chains were all obtained from the same sample, sequenced in a study of blood T cells in healthy people across ages. It was with a sample-barcoded 5' primer and a J-beta primer mix that a second PCR of roughly 7 to 12 cycles was run. MiXCR, run by TCRdb on the 5' RACE reads, gives a single entry per CDR3 protein. The table shows under 1,000,000 distinct CDR3 sequences, with around half occurring only once. Specimen: blood. Every receptor here comes from a man aged 80 or over in good health.

The J gene is TRBJ2-2, the V gene TRBV5-1, with D uncertain. V was pared by 0 bases and J by 5 bases, with 8 bases between. Germline-derived CDR1 and CDR2 are SGHRS and YFSETQ. This CDR3 contains 14 residues. CDR3 in DNA: TGCGCCAGCAGCTTGGAGTGGGCGACCGGGGAGCTGTTTTTT. The encoded protein is CASSLEWATGELFF.

Many counts were recorded for this clonotype. The chain joins TRBV12-3 or TRBV12-4 to TRBJ2-1; D is uncertain. V shed 7 bases and J shed 0 bases, with 10 bases lying between them. The CDR3 has 14 amino acids. The CDR3 region has the DNA TGTGCCAGCAAGGTCGCCAGCTCCTACAATGAGCAGTTCTTC. It yields the protein CASKVASSYNEQFF.

This clonotype was found a few times. The rearrangement joins TRBV9 to TRBJ2-1; D tentatively fits TRBD1 or TRBD2 (6 bases each). There are 14 residues in the CDR3. The V and J ends lost 0 bases and 7 bases respectively, with 11 bases between them. CDR1 is SGDLS and CDR2 is YYNGEE in the germline V gene. CDR3 DNA sequence: TGTGCCAGCAGCGTAGGGGGGGCCGATAATGAGCAGTTCTTC. Residues: CASSVGGADNEQFF.

The chain carries TRBV20-1 and TRBJ2-1; D might be TRBD2 (5 bases). Trimming removed 1 base at V and 5 bases at J, with 9 bases between. Germline CDR1 is DFQATT and CDR2 is SNEGSKA (reference sequence). CDR3 length: 13 residues. This chain's CDR3 is CSARGGNHNEQFF. In DNA, the CDR3 is TGCAGTGCTAGAGGAGGGAATCACAATGAGCAGTTCTTC.

This chain connects TRBV29-1 to TRBJ2-7, with 7 bases matching TRBD1. This CDR3 comprises 12 residues. Trimming at V came to 4 bases and at J to 2 bases, leaving 2 bases not matched to a gene. CDR1 and CDR2 (germline): SQVTM, ANQGSEA. The CDR3 sequence is CSVGDSPYEQYF. The CDR3 DNA is TGCAGCGTTGGGGACAGCCCCTACGAGCAGTACTTC.

This chain joins TRBV20-1 and TRBJ2-1, with D uncertain. The CDR3 consists of 13 residues. Trimming stripped 0 bases from V and 9 bases from J, with 12 bases between. Germline-derived CDR1 and CDR2 are DFQATT and SNEGSKA (reference sequence). Written as DNA, the CDR3 is TGCAGTGCTAGAGATCTGGGGTTCGCTGAGCAGTTCTTC. Amino acids: CSARDLGFAEQFF.

Worth noting for this clonotype: It may be a read error: a sequence one base away is much more abundant. The gene calls are TRBV20-1 and TRBJ2-5; weak D call: TRBD2 (5 bases). There are 12 residues in the CDR3. Trimming took off 6 bases at V and 11 bases at J, with 19 bases between the two ends. The germline V gene encodes CDR1 DFQATT and CDR2 SNEGSKA (reference sequence). As DNA, the CDR3 is TGCAGTGCCAGATGGACCGACTACGATCAGTACTTC. Its translation: CSARWTDYDQYF.

The chain links TRBV12-3 or TRBV12-4 to TRBJ1-5; D might be TRBD1 (6 bases). V lost 7 bases to trimming and J lost 4 bases, with 11 bases between them. The CDR3 runs 13 residues. The CDR3 DNA follows: TGTGCCAGCACCTTAACAGGGAATCAGCCCCAGCATTTT. It specifies CASTLTGNQPQHF.

The V call is TRBV11-1, the J call TRBJ2-5; 13 nucleotides line up with TRBD2. The CDR3 has 21 amino acids. The V segment lost 2 bases and the J segment 5 bases; nucleotides outside the gene matches: 20. Germline-derived CDR1 and CDR2 are SGHAT and FQDESV (reference sequence). CDR3 nucleotides: TGTGCCAGCAGCTTATCGTTATTGACAGGACTAGCGGGAGAGGCCGTGGAGACCCAGTACTTC. Its protein is CASSLSLLTGLAGEAVETQYF.

This clonotype was recorded many times. The chain joins TRBV5-6 to TRBJ2-7; 8 bases are shared with TRBD1. The V segment lost 0 bases and the J segment 6 bases; nucleotides outside the gene matches: 5. In germline, CDR1 is SGHDT, CDR2 YYEEEE. This CDR3 contains 14 residues. The CDR3 nucleotides read TGTGCCAGCAGCTTGGGCAGGGGGCTTTGCGAGCAGTACTTC. Translation: CASSLGRGLCEQYF.

The chain combines TRBV6-2 or TRBV6-3 with TRBJ2-5; D remains unclear. The tail of the sequence fits TRBJ2-7 better, so the J call may be wrong. This CDR3 region has 16 residues. Germline CDR1 is MNHEY and CDR2 is SVGEGT. CDR3 nucleotide sequence: TGTGCCAGCAGTTCGGTGTATTTAGGGCCCACCTACGAGCAGTACTTC. As protein: CASSSVYLGPTYEQYF.

This chain uses TRBV27 with TRBJ2-1; D ambiguous. The V gene lost 4 bases and the J gene lost 5 bases, with 9 bases spanning the gap. The germline V gene encodes CDR1 MNHEY and CDR2 SMNVEV (reference sequence). This CDR3 has 13 residues. The CDR3 region has the DNA TGTGCCAGCAGTTATGGGGAACACAATGAGCAGTTCTTC. Its translation: CASSYGEHNEQFF.

This chain uses TRBV20-1 with TRBJ2-2, with D possibly matching TRBD2 (5 bases). The germline V gene has CDR1 DFQATT and CDR2 SNEGSKA (reference sequence). The length of the CDR3 is 16 residues. Trimming removed 3 bases from V and 4 bases from J, with 18 bases in between. Written as DNA, the CDR3 is TGCAGTGCTAGTCGGTCCGGGGTGGGTGGCACCGGGGAGCTGTTTTTT. Translating gives CSASRSGVGGTGELFF.

This clonotype was counted ten times or more. This chain connects TRBV7-8 to TRBJ1-5, with D hard to call. The germline gives CDR1 SGHVS, CDR2 FQNEAQ. This CDR3 region has 15 residues. The germline V and J ends were trimmed by 5 bases and 0 bases, with 11 bases remaining between them. The CDR3 loop is CASSLQESSNQPQHF. The CDR3 DNA is TGTGCCAGCAGCCTACAAGAGAGTAGCAATCAGCCCCAGCATTTT. The full variable domain, in which reference TRBV7-8 and TRBJ1-5 provide the parts outside the CDR3, is GAGVSQSPRYKVAKRGQDVALRCDPISGHVSLFWYQQALGQGPEFLTYFQNEAQLDKSGLPSDRFFAERPEGSVSTLKIQRTQQEDSAVYLCASSLQESSNQPQHFGDGTRLSIL.

This clonotype has at least ten counts. The gene calls are TRBV4-2 and TRBJ2-3; TRBD2 matches at 12 bases. The CDR3 is 16 amino acids. The ends lost 3 bases at V and 3 bases at J; junction bases unmatched: 4. The V gene's germline CDR1 is LGHNA and CDR2 YNFKEQ. The CDR3 reads CASSQRLAGETDTQYF. The CDR3 nucleotides read TGTGCCAGCAGCCAGAGACTAGCGGGAGAAACAGATACGCAGTATTTT.

A note on this clonotype: Compared with germline, one end of the junction differs, possibly owing to a read error. The chain employs TRBV4-2 and TRBJ2-7, with D possibly being TRBD1 or TRBD2 (5 bases each). Germline V gene lookup returns CDR1 LGHNA and CDR2 YNFKEQ. This CDR3 spans 13 amino acids. CDR3 amino acids: CAGSHPLGDEQYF. Written as DNA, the CDR3 is TGTGCCGGCAGCCATCCGTTGGGGGACGAGCAGTACTTC.

This clonotype occurred a few times. The CDR3 DNA reads as TGCGCCAGCAGCCAAGATCTTTCGCTAGAAGCTTTCTTT. It specifies CASSQDLSLEAFF. This chain links TRBV4-3 with TRBJ1-1; no clear D. Germline-derived CDR1 and CDR2 are LGHNA and YSLEER. The CDR3 is 13 residues long. V gave up 0 bases and J gave up 8 bases, with 10 bases separating them.